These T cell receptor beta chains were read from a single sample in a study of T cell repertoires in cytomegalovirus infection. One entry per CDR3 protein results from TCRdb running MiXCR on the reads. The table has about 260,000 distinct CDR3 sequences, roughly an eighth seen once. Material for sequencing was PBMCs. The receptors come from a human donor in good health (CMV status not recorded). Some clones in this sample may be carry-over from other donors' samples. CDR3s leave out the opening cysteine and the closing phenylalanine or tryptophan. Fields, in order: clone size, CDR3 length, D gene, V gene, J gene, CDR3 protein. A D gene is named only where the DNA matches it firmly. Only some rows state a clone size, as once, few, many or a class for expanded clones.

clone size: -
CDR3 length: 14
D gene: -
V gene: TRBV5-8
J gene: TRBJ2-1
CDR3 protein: ASSSSGRVRYNEQF

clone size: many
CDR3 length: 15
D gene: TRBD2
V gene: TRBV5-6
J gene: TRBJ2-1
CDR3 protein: ATCRLYSGSYRNEQF

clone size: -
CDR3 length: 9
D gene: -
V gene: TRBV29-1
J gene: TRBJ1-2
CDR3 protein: SVQTGYGYT

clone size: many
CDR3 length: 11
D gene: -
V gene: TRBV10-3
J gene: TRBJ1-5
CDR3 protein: AISESTPQPQH

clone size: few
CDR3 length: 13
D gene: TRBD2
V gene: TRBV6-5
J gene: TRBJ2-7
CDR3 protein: ASSRLAGAGYEQY

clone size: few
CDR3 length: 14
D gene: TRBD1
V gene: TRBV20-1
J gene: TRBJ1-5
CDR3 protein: SAIENRGTVNQPQH

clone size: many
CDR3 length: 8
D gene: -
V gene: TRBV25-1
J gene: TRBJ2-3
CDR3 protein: ASRSDTQY

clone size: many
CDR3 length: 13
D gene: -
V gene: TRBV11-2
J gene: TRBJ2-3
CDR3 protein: ASWGATYSTDTQY

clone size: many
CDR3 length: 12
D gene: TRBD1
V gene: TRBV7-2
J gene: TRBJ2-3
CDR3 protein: ASSLDRGRDTQY

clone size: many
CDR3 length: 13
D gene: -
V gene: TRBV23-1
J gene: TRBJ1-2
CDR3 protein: ASSRRSTGPNGYT

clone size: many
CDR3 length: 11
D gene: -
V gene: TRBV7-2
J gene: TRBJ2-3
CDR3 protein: ASTEIIAYTQY

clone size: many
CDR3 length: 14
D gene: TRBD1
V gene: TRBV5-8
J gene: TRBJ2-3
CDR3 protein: ASSMGQGRSTDTQY